Detailed here is one TCR beta chain. Its antigen is not known. This sample was taken from a study of cytomegalovirus exposure and HLA in healthy donors. The CDR3 runs to 15 residues. From germline, CDR1 is MDHEN and CDR2 SYDVKM. V was clipped by 5 bases and J by 8 bases; unmatched bases: 7. Study-level findings and limits: Clusters of TCRs from the first cohort tended to co-occur in the roughly 120 validation repertoires (as a later analysis found). Most observed TCR sequences were rare, whereas some public TCRs were detected in many donors.

The donors belonged to the approximately 120-subject validation cohort, separate from the roughly 650-subject first cohort. Clones were sequenced by immunoSEQ multiplex PCR, and TCRdb holds only the in-frame ones, with some missing. The sample lists 150,000 to 200,000 clones; 84% were seen once. V gene TRBV28 combines with J gene TRBJ2-1; TRBD2 aligns across 12 bases. Sequencing was performed on PBMCs. This TCR derives from a man aged 30-40 years in good health and CMV-seropositive. CDR3 in DNA: TGTGCCAGCAGTCTCCGACTAGCGGGGGCTTATGAGCAGTTCTTC. Its translation is CASSLRLAGAYEQFF.